This T cell receptor beta chain emerged from a study of OX40 agonist ivuxolimab in advanced cancers. Study-wide context: Patients with hepatocellular carcinoma, melanoma, renal cell or head and neck cancer made up the dose-escalation patients. Study observations and caveats: In the 0.1 to 3.0 mg/kg range, CD4+ and CD8+ blood T cells had expanded clonally by week 6. Determination of antigen specificity was not performed for the expanded peripheral T cells. Partial responders receiving 0.1-3.0 mg/kg showed among the lowest clonal expansion.

Sequenced by immunoSEQ multiplex PCR; TCRdb stores in-frame clones only, minus some. Of 80,000 to 85,000 clones in the sample, 86% are singletons; the top ten hold under 7.5%. Germline CDR1 and CDR2: KGHSH and LQKENI. The CDR3 runs 13 residues. Deletions cut 5 bases from V and 5 bases from J, with 12 bases between. Concerning this clone: The target antigen is unknown.

Sequenced here: CD4+ or CD8+ T cells sorted from blood, sampled in a trial of the OX40 agonist ivuxolimab. This receptor was identified in an adult with an advanced solid tumor such as melanoma, head and neck, liver or kidney cancer. The J gene is TRBJ1-1, the V gene TRBV18; a weak D match, TRBD1 (5 bases). The CDR3: CASSWREGTEAFF. For the CDR3, the DNA is TGTGCCAGCTCATGGAGGGAGGGGACTGAAGCTTTCTTT.